The clone carrying this TCR beta chain occurred once. This specimen comes from a study of blood T cell repertoires in COVID-19. Across the study: COVID-19 samples from acute and convalescent phases originated in the United States, Italy and Spain. T cells, B-cell-depleted T cells, or PBMCs supplied cDNA or gDNA.

Germline assignment: CDR1 SGHVS and CDR2 FQNEAQ. This CDR3 spans 17 amino acids. With 1 base clipped from V and 5 bases from J, the junction kept 12 bases outside the gene matches. Libraries were prepared by immunoSEQ multiplex PCR; TCRdb keeps only in-frame clonotypes and omits some of them. The table includes roughly 3,600 clones, around 90% detected once. Sequenced sample: peripheral blood. This TCR derives from a woman between 65 and 79 years old with active COVID-19. V gene TRBV7-8 combines with J gene TRBJ1-2, with 8 nucleotides matching TRBD1. CDR3 nucleotides: TGTGCCAGCAGCTTAGGGGTCGCCCGGGACAGGATTTATGGCTACACCTTC. It specifies CASSLGVARDRIYGYTF.